The 14 T cell receptor beta chains below come from one sample, sequenced in a study of blood T cell repertoires in COVID-19. The data were produced by immunoSEQ multiplex PCR, yet TCRdb's version contains in-frame clones alone and is incomplete. Among roughly 120,000 clones, less than 75% were seen once, and the ten largest hold 0.7% to 1%. Sequencing used peripheral blood. These receptors were taken from a human donor with acute or convalescent COVID-19. The donor label of this sample is uncertain.

This sequence joins TRBV12-5 and TRBJ1-5; 10 nucleotides line up with TRBD1. Germline V gene data show CDR1 as LGHNT and CDR2 as FRNRAP. After removal of 0 bases from V and 9 bases from J, the junction contained 8 bases not matched to a gene. The CDR3 sequence is 16 residues long. The CDR3 reads CASGLVLGTGDLPQHF. Here the CDR3 DNA reads TGTGCTAGTGGTTTGGTATTGGGGACAGGGGATCTGCCCCAGCATTTT.

V is TRBV5-4 and J is TRBJ2-1; possible D gene TRBD2, 5 bases. The germline V gene has CDR1 SGHNT and CDR2 YYREEE (reference sequence). With 4 bases removed from V and 0 bases from J, the gap between germline ends came to 11 bases. This CDR3 contains 15 residues. For the CDR3, the DNA is TGTGCCAGCAGCGGAGGCTCGAGCTCCTACAATGAGCAGTTCTTC. The encoded protein is CASSGGSSSYNEQFF.

V is TRBV11-2 and J is TRBJ2-1; the D gene is possibly TRBD2 (6 bases). V was clipped by 3 bases and J by 15 bases, with 24 bases between them. This CDR3 is built from 15 residues. Per germline, CDR1 SGHAT and CDR2 FQNNGV. The CDR3 sequence is CASSFTAGSGPARFF. The CDR3 DNA reads as TGTGCCAGCAGCTTCACGGCGGGTAGCGGACCAGCGCGGTTCTTC.

The rearrangement uses TRBV6-2 or TRBV6-3 and TRBJ2-3, with D possibly being TRBD2 (5 bases). This CDR3 is 16 amino acids long. Deletions cut 3 bases from V and 6 bases from J, with 19 bases between. CDR1 and CDR2 (germline): MNHEY, SVGEGT. The DNA for the CDR3 is TGTGCCAGCAGTTATTTGAGGCGGCCCGGGGTCGATACGCAGTATTTT. It is translated as CASSYLRRPGVDTQYF.

CDR3 in amino acids: CASSYSKGAYEQFF. CDR3 coding DNA: TGTGCCAGCAGTTACTCCAAGGGGGCATATGAGCAGTTCTTC. The chain joins TRBV6-5 to TRBJ2-1; 7 nucleotides match TRBD1. CDR3 length equals 14 residues. The germline CDR1 and CDR2 sequences are MNHEY and SVGAGI. V shed 0 bases and J 8 bases; nucleotides not matched to a gene: 4.

This clone has at least ten counts. The junction shows a germline mismatch at one end, possibly a read error. The rearrangement joins TRBV18 to TRBJ1-1; maybe TRBD1 (5 bases). Germline CDR1 and CDR2: KGHSH and LQKENI. CDR3 length: 15 residues. Written as DNA, the CDR3 is TGTGCCAGCTCTCCACGGCAGGGCAGTAACACTGAAGCTTTCTTT. It specifies CASSPRQGSNTEAFF.

V gene TRBV5-5 combines with J gene TRBJ1-3, with D uncertain. The V gene lost 4 bases and the J gene lost 4 bases, with 18 bases spanning the gap. The CDR3 sequence is 16 residues long. The germline V gene has CDR1 SGHKS and CDR2 YYEKEE (reference sequence). The CDR3 is CASSPVMSLGGNTIYF. Here the CDR3 DNA reads TGTGCCAGCAGCCCCGTTATGTCCCTGGGCGGAAACACCATATATTTT.

The V gene is TRBV28, the J gene TRBJ2-5; 8 nucleotides line up with TRBD2. The germline V gene encodes CDR1 MDHEN and CDR2 SYDVKM. V shed 1 base, J shed 2 bases, and the junction held 3 bases outside the gene matches. CDR3 length: 15 amino acids. CDR3 in DNA: TGTGCCAGCAGTTTATTGGCTAGCGGGCAAGAGACCCAGTACTTC. The encoded protein is CASSLLASGQETQYF.

A single count supports this clone. CDR3 sequence: CASSLAQASNQPQHF. In DNA form, the CDR3 reads TGTGCCAGCAGCTTGGCACAGGCGAGCAATCAGCCCCAGCATTTT. V is TRBV5-6 and J is TRBJ1-5; weak D call: TRBD1 (5 bases). The CDR3 covers 15 residues. Germline V CDR1 and CDR2: SGHDT, YYEEEE. V was pared by 0 bases and J by 1 base, with 8 bases between.

The gene calls are TRBV7-9 and TRBJ1-1; D gene uncertain. Germline-derived CDR1 and CDR2 are SEHNR and FQNEAQ (reference sequence). V lost 5 bases to trimming and J lost 1 base, with 14 bases between them. CDR3 length equals 15 residues. CDR3 amino acids: CASSGQSARNTEAFF. CDR3 nucleotides: TGTGCCAGCAGCGGTCAGAGCGCTCGGAACACTGAAGCTTTCTTT.

The chain joins TRBV7-9 to TRBJ2-7; D is unresolved. Germline loops: CDR1 SEHNR, CDR2 FQNEAQ (reference sequence). The germline V and J ends were trimmed by 4 bases and 10 bases, with 11 bases remaining between them. There are 11 residues in the CDR3. This CDR3 reads CASSWQDRQYF. The CDR3 DNA is TGTGCCAGCAGCTGGCAGGATCGACAGTACTTC.

This clone was recorded once. The rearrangement uses TRBV5-6 and TRBJ1-3; D might be TRBD1 (6 bases). In germline, CDR1 is SGHDT, CDR2 YYEEEE. This CDR3 is 14 amino acids long. Between the trimmed V and J ends, which lost 7 bases and 2 bases, there was a span of 13 bases. The CDR3, as DNA: TGTGCCAGCCGCTGGGGGCGTACTGGAAACACCATATATTTT. Translation: CASRWGRTGNTIYF.

The DNA of the CDR3 is TGTGCCAGTAGTATGTTTACCGGGGGGCGAATGAACACTGAAGCTTTCTTT. Protein product: CASSMFTGGRMNTEAFF. This chain links TRBV19 with TRBJ1-1; perhaps TRBD1 as D (6 bases). Germline loops: CDR1 LNHDA, CDR2 SQIVND (reference sequence). This CDR3 contains 17 residues. V lost 3 bases, J lost 0 bases, and 17 bases lay in between.

V gene TRBV21-1 combines with J gene TRBJ2-7; TRBD1, the D gene given by the table, was not confirmed from the DNA. TRBV21-1 is a known pseudogene. CDR3 length equals 15 residues. As DNA, the CDR3 is TGTGCCAGCAGCATCTACAGGGAGCTAACCTACGAGCAGTACGTC. It yields the protein CASSIYRELTYEQYV.